This T cell receptor (beta chain) was retrieved from a study of molecular identifiers for immune sequencing clone quantification. Broader study findings: Clones that had above 20 RNA copies took up over 97% of effector molecules but under 1% in naive cells. Jurkat TCR RNA that was spiked in from one cell was reportedly detectable among some 970,000 naive cells.

Via MiXCR, TCRdb re-called the PCR reads, giving one row per CDR3 protein. Of some 590,000 distinct CDR3 sequences in the sample, less than 30% are singletons; the top ten hold about 0.8%. This clonotype was seen ten or more times. Its antigen is not identified. The ends were cut back, 3 bases at V and 2 bases at J, with 9 bases in the middle. This CDR3 is built from 14 residues. The germline V gene has CDR1 SEHNR and CDR2 FQNEAQ (reference sequence). The TCR comes from a human donor in good health. Some libraries in this study had Jurkat cell RNA spiked in. The sequencing sample was made of naive CD8+ T cells from blood, with Jurkat cell RNA spiked in. Subset described: FACS-sorted CD8+CD4-CCR7+CD45RA+ naive T cells. This sequence joins TRBV7-9 and TRBJ2-3; possible D gene TRBD2, 6 bases. The CDR3: CASSFSGPTDTQYF. CDR3 DNA: TGTGCCAGCAGCTTTAGCGGTCCCACAGATACGCAGTATTTT.